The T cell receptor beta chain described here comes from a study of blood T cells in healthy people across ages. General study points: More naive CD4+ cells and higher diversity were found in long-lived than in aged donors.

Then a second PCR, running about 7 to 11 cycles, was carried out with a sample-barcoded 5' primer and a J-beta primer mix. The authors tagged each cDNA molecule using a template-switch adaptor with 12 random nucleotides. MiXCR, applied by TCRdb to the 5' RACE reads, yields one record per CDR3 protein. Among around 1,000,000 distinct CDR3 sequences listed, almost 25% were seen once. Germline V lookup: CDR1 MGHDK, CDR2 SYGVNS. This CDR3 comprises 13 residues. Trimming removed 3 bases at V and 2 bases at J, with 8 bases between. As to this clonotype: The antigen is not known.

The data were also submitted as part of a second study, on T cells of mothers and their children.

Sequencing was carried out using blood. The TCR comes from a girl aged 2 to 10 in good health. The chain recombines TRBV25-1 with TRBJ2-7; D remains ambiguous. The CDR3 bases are TGTGCCAGCAGTGAGGTGGCAGCCTACGAGCAGTACTTC. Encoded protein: CASSEVAAYEQYF.